This T cell receptor beta chain was obtained from a study of regulatory T cells in long-lasting Graves disease. Study-wide results and limits: Persistent Graves' cases showed lower TCR diversity than newly diagnosed cases. Favoring TRBV28, TRBJ1-2 and TRBJ2-5 was a feature seen in persistent disease. New patients shared some 890 public clonotypes, fewer than the 2,500 to 3,500 shared by persistent patients. The analysis examined peripheral blood only and excluded thyroid tissue.

Time point reported: persistent/refractory GD, antithyroid drugs over 5 years with positive TRAb. With RNA extracted from PBMCs as input, the TCR library was made. HTBI primers from iRepertoire and Arm-PCR of CDR3 regions yielded the TCR beta libraries. TCRdb re-called the multiplex PCR reads with MiXCR, one entry per CDR3 protein. The sample lists roughly 400,000 distinct CDR3 sequences; 21% were seen once. This clonotype was seen at least ten times. Its antigen remains unknown. This CDR3 comprises 14 residues. The V and J ends lost 6 bases and 8 bases respectively, with 17 bases between them. Germline lookup yields CDR1 SQVTM and CDR2 ANQGSEA.

This chain connects TRBV29-1 to TRBJ1-6; possibly TRBD1 for D (6 bases). The clonotype was recovered from a female donor with Graves disease. The specimen comprised peripheral blood mononuclear cells (PBMCs), sampled when the disease was refractory, from a patient treated with antithyroid drugs. The CDR3 protein is CSVKEGHRDSPLHF. The CDR3, as DNA: TGCAGCGTAAAAGAGGGACATCGGGATTCACCCCTCCACTTT. The variable domain in full, with the rest retrieved from reference TRBV29-1 and TRBJ1-6, is SAVISQKPSRDICQRGTSLTIQCQVDSQVTMMFWYRQQPGQSLTLIATANQGSEATYESGFVIDKFPISRPNLTFSTLTVSNMSPEDSSIYLCSVKEGHRDSPLHFGNGTRLTVT.